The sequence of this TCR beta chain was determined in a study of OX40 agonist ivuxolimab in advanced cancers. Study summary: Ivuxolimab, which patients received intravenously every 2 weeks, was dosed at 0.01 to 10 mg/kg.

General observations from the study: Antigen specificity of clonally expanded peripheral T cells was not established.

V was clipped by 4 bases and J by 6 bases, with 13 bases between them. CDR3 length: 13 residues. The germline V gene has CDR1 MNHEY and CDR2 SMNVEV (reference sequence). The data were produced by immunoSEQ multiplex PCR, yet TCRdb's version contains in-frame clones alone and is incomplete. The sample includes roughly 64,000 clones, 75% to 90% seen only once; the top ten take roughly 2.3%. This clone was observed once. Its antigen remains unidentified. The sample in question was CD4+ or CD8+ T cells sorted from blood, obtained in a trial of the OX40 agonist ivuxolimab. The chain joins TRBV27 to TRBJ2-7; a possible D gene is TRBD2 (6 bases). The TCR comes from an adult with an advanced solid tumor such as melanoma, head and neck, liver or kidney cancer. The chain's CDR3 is CASSSNSGVEQYF. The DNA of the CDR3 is TGTGCCAGCAGTTCTAACTCGGGAGTCGAGCAGTACTTC.